Here is one T cell receptor (beta chain) with its context. The antigen remains undetermined. This entry belongs to a study of vaccination and CD4 T cells after COVID-19. About the study: Median draw time for post-COVID samples was roughly 100 days post-diagnosis (range 35 to 161). Post-vaccine specimens were obtained a median approximately 70 days after dose two (range 14 to 241).

Researchers used the Oncomine TCR Beta short-read assay to sequence DNA from cultured CD4+ T cells. TCRdb passed the PCR reads through MiXCR, listing each CDR3 protein once. This sample has 9,500 to 15,000 distinct CDR3 sequences, with 35% to 55% found just once. The sample's treatment: roughly 10-day PBMC culture with coronavirus spike peptide pools or control peptides (ViraFEST assay). IL-2 (around 9 IU/ml) and peptide pools (about 10 ug/ml) were added to cultures of approximately 2 million PBMCs per well. The sample taken for sequencing was cultured CD4+ T cells from blood. The receptor was isolated from a human donor with COVID-19.

The CDR3: CASNLAANTGELFF. The DNA for the CDR3 is TGTGCCAGCAACCTAGCGGCTAACACCGGGGAGCTGTTTTTT. The V and J genes are TRBV2 and TRBJ2-2, with 7 bases matching TRBD2. Germline loops: CDR1 SNHLY, CDR2 FYNNEI. The CDR3 covers 14 residues. Losses at the gene ends were 7 bases for V and 2 bases for J; bases not matched to a gene: 4.